Shown below are 28 T cell receptor beta chains from a single sample sequenced in a study of blood T cells in healthy people across ages. The use of a sample-barcoded 5' primer and a J-beta primer mix characterized a second PCR of roughly 6 to 11 cycles. TCRdb redid the calling of the 5' RACE reads with MiXCR, one entry per CDR3 protein. Of roughly 1,000,000 distinct CDR3 sequences in the sample, under 30% were seen once. These data were also filed under a second study, of T cells of mothers and their children.

The sequencing input was blood. These receptors were obtained from a girl under 10 years old in good health.

In its sample, this clonotype was seen a few times. This chain uses TRBV3-1 with TRBJ2-7, with D possibly matching TRBD2 (6 bases). This CDR3 contains 15 residues. Germline loops: CDR1 LGHDT, CDR2 YNNKEL (reference sequence). Trimming took off 1 base at V and 4 bases at J, with 14 bases between the two ends. This CDR3 reads CASSQGRGRGYEQYF. DNA of the CDR3: TGTGCCAGCAGCCAAGGACGGGGTCGGGGGTACGAGCAGTACTTC.

This clonotype showed up just a few times. The chain carries TRBV29-1 and TRBJ1-4, with D perhaps matching TRBD1 (6 bases). Germline CDR1 reads SQVTM; CDR2 reads ANQGSEA. CDR3 length equals 13 residues. V lost 4 bases and J 5 bases, leaving 11 bases between the germline ends. CDR3 loop: CSVGGGLNEKLFF. CDR3 nucleotides: TGCAGCGTTGGCGGGGGGCTCAATGAAAAACTGTTTTTT. The variable domain in full, completed from reference TRBV29-1 and TRBJ1-4, reads SAVISQKPSRDICQRGTSLTIQCQVDSQVTMMFWYRQQPGQSLTLIATANQGSEATYESGFVIDKFPISRPNLTFSTLTVSNMSPEDSSIYLCSVGGGLNEKLFFGSGTQLSVL.

The table lists this clonotype with a few counts. The chain uses TRBV9 and TRBJ1-4, with D unresolved. The CDR3 has 15 residues. Trimming stripped 1 base from V and 6 bases from J, with 13 bases between. Germline-derived CDR1 and CDR2 are SGDLS and YYNGEE. The CDR3: CASSVTEGADEKLFF. The CDR3 nucleotides are TGTGCCAGCAGCGTAACTGAGGGTGCGGATGAAAAACTGTTTTTT.

This clonotype was seen a handful of times. The gene calls are TRBV6-6 and TRBJ1-1; possibly TRBD1 for D (5 bases). The CDR3 has 13 residues. The germline V gene has CDR1 MNHNY and CDR2 SVGAGI (reference sequence). The V end lost 2 bases, the J end lost 4 bases, and 8 bases lay between the germline ends. CDR3 sequence (DNA): TGTGCCAGCAGTTACATCGGGGGCACTGAAGCTTTCTTT. As protein: CASSYIGGTEAFF.

The rearrangement joins TRBV6-6 to TRBJ2-5, with D unresolved. This CDR3 is 16 amino acids long. Germline V CDR1 and CDR2: MNHNY, SVGAGI (reference sequence). Deletions cut 2 bases from V and 1 base from J, with 14 bases between. CDR3 amino acids: CASSYRAGRLQETQYF. CDR3 coding DNA: TGTGCCAGCAGTTACAGGGCAGGCCGTCTCCAAGAGACCCAGTACTTC.

This clonotype was detected many times. The chain is built from TRBV11-2 and TRBJ2-1; D is unclear. The CDR3 has 14 residues. The V and J ends lost 4 bases and 1 base respectively, with 8 bases between them. Germline lookup yields CDR1 SGHAT and CDR2 FQNNGV. The CDR3: CASSSPGSYNEQFF. The CDR3 bases are TGTGCCAGCAGCTCCCCCGGGTCCTACAATGAGCAGTTCTTC.

DNA of the CDR3: TGTGCCAGCAGCGAGGGACAGGGGTCGAGCTCCTACGAGCAGTACTTC. It is translated as CASSEGQGSSSYEQYF. This rearrangement joins TRBV11-3 to TRBJ2-7, with 10 nucleotides matching TRBD1. V shed 5 bases and J 0 bases; nucleotides not matched to a gene: 7. This CDR3 is 16 amino acids long. CDR1 and CDR2 (germline): SGHNT, YENEEA.

This clonotype came up a few times. This rearrangement joins TRBV27 to TRBJ2-7; D gene uncertain. The CDR3 has 14 amino acids. Trimming pared 2 bases from V and 3 bases from J, leaving 11 bases between. Germline V gene sequence: CDR1 MNHEY, CDR2 SMNVEV (reference sequence). The CDR3 loop is CASSLLGRNYEQYF. As DNA, the CDR3 is TGTGCCAGCAGTTTACTAGGACGGAACTACGAGCAGTACTTC.

This clonotype was seen ten or more times. The V gene is TRBV9, the J gene TRBJ2-5, with TRBD2 as a possible D gene (6 bases). With 4 bases removed from V and 4 bases from J, the gap between germline ends came to 14 bases. The germline V gene encodes CDR1 SGDLS and CDR2 YYNGEE. CDR3 length equals 14 residues. Here the CDR3 DNA reads TGTGCCAGCAGCACTCCGGGACTTCTAGAGACCCAGTACTTC. Protein sequence: CASSTPGLLETQYF. The full variable domain, its missing parts supplied by reference TRBV9 and TRBJ2-5, is DSGVTQTPKHLITATGQRVTLRCSPRSGDLSVYWYQQSLDQGLQFLIQYYNGEERAKGNILERFSAQQFPDLHSELNLSSLELGDSALYFCASSTPGLLETQYFGPGTRLLVL.

This clonotype was detected a few times. J is TRBJ1-2 and V is TRBV12-3 or TRBV12-4, with 8 positions matching TRBD1. Unmatched junction bases numbered 3, after V lost 1 base and J lost 8 bases. This CDR3 spans 13 amino acids. CDR3 sequence reads: CASSLGQGKGYTF. The CDR3 coding sequence is TGTGCCAGCAGTTTAGGACAGGGGAAAGGCTACACCTTC.

This clonotype was observed a few times. This chain links TRBV12-3 or TRBV12-4 with TRBJ2-5; D is unclear. CDR3 length equals 13 residues. V lost 4 bases and J lost 6, with 12 bases in between. As DNA, the CDR3 is TGTGCCAGCAGTTCGGGCAAAATACAGACCCAGTACTTC. This gives the protein CASSSGKIQTQYF.

This clonotype was detected a few times. The V gene is TRBV28, the J gene TRBJ1-5; D remains ambiguous. This CDR3 has 16 amino acids. The germline V and J ends were trimmed by 3 bases and 0 bases, with 12 bases remaining between them. The germline CDR1 and CDR2 sequences are MDHEN and SYDVKM. CDR3 bases: TGTGCCAGCAGTTTGAGGCCCCAGAATAGCAATCAGCCCCAGCATTTT. Translated: CASSLRPQNSNQPQHF.

The chain joins TRBV18 to TRBJ1-3; D call uncertain. The CDR3 is made up of 15 amino acids. Germline V gene data show CDR1 as KGHSH and CDR2 as LQKENI. The germline V and J ends were trimmed by 3 bases and 4 bases, with 13 bases remaining between them. CDR3: CASSPSATTGNTIYF. In DNA, the CDR3 is TGTGCCAGCTCACCGTCTGCGACAACAGGAAACACCATATATTTT.

The V call is TRBV28, the J call TRBJ1-4; 8 nucleotides line up with TRBD1. The CDR3 totals 16 residues. V was clipped by 5 bases and J by 6 bases; unmatched bases: 11. Per germline, CDR1 MDHEN and CDR2 SYDVKM. CDR3 DNA sequence: TGTGCCAGCAGTGGAATCACCGGGACAGGAGATGAAAAACTGTTTTTT. Translating gives CASSGITGTGDEKLFF.

The rearrangement uses TRBV15 and TRBJ1-1; 7 nucleotides agree with TRBD1. Germline-derived CDR1 and CDR2 are LNHNV and YYDKDF (reference sequence). After removal of 2 bases from V and 6 bases from J, the junction contained 15 bases not matched to a gene. The CDR3 has 17 residues. The CDR3 loop is CATSRYRQGGGGAEAFF. The CDR3 nucleotides read TGTGCCACCAGCAGATACCGACAGGGAGGTGGCGGCGCTGAAGCTTTCTTT.

This clonotype was seen a handful of times. The rearrangement links TRBV6-5 to TRBJ1-3; 7 bases map to TRBD1. The CDR3 covers 18 residues. Germline V gene data show CDR1 as MNHEY and CDR2 as SVGAGI. With 5 bases clipped from V and 2 bases from J, the junction kept 15 bases outside the gene matches. This CDR3 reads CASSLRRYTGAPGNTIYF. Here the CDR3 DNA reads TGTGCCAGCAGTCTCCGCCGGTATACAGGGGCCCCTGGAAACACCATATATTTT.

The chain employs TRBV24-1 and TRBJ1-2; TRBD1 agrees at 8 bases. The ends lost 5 bases at V and 2 bases at J; junction bases unmatched: 9. The CDR3 is made up of 16 amino acids. The germline V gene has CDR1 KGHDR and CDR2 SFDVKD. CDR3 nucleotides: TGTGCCACCAGTGGAATTAACGACAGGGGCAACTATGGCTACACCTTC. Translated: CATSGINDRGNYGYTF.

Only a few counts were recorded for this clonotype. V gene TRBV20-1 combines with J gene TRBJ1-1, with D hard to call. V was cut by 3 bases and J by 2 bases, with 7 bases left in between. Germline V gives CDR1 DFQATT, CDR2 SNEGSKA (reference sequence). CDR3 size: 12 residues. The CDR3 protein is CSARQANTEAFF. CDR3 DNA: TGCAGTGCTAGGCAGGCCAACACTGAAGCTTTCTTT.

This chain links TRBV3-1 with TRBJ2-3, with D tentatively TRBD1 or TRBD2 (5 bases each). Germline V gives CDR1 LGHDT, CDR2 YNNKEL (reference sequence). V was shortened by 0 bases and J by 2 bases, with 30 bases between the two germline ends. This CDR3 contains 22 residues. Here the CDR3 reads CASSQDKGETLGTRWITDTQYF. The DNA of the CDR3 is TGTGCCAGCAGCCAAGATAAAGGGGAGACTCTAGGGACCCGTTGGATCACAGATACGCAGTATTTT.

The rearrangement uses TRBV19 and TRBJ2-7, with TRBD1 identical over 8 bases. CDR3 size: 13 residues. The V gene end was trimmed by 7 bases and the J gene end by 7 bases; junction bases not matched to a gene: 9. The germline V gene has CDR1 LNHDA and CDR2 SQIVND (reference sequence). In nucleotides, the CDR3 is TGTGCCAGTAAACGCCAGGGGGCTTGGGAGCAGTACTTC. It codes for CASKRQGAWEQYF. The entire variable domain, with the rest obtained from reference TRBV19 and TRBJ2-7, is as follows: DGGITQSPKYLFRKEGQNVTLSCEQNLNHDAMYWYRQDPGQGLRLIYYSQIVNDFQKGDIAEGYSVSREKKESFPLTVTSAQKNPTAFYLCASKRQGAWEQYFGPGTRLTVT.

CDR3 region: CASSPGQGLRGYGYTF. For the CDR3, the DNA is TGCGCCAGCAGCCCGGGACAGGGCCTAAGGGGCTATGGCTACACCTTC. The gene calls are TRBV5-1 and TRBJ1-2, with 9 bases aligning to TRBD1. The CDR3 has 16 residues. Trimming at V came to 4 bases and at J to 4 bases, leaving 11 bases not matched to a gene. Germline CDR1 SGHRS, CDR2 YFSETQ.

The gene calls are TRBV6-5 and TRBJ2-3; the D gene is possibly TRBD2 (5 bases). The ends were cut back, 0 bases at V and 5 bases at J, with 15 bases in the middle. Germline V gene sequence: CDR1 MNHEY, CDR2 SVGAGI. This CDR3 has 16 residues. The CDR3, as DNA: TGTGCCAGCAGTTACTCGAAGGAGACTGAGGGAGATACGCAGTATTTT. It is translated as CASSYSKETEGDTQYF.

The gene calls are TRBV9 and TRBJ2-1; 7 bases map to TRBD2. With V trimmed by 5 bases and J by 0 bases, 14 bases remained unmatched. The CDR3 is 18 residues long. Germline CDR1 and CDR2: SGDLS and YYNGEE. CDR3 DNA: TGTGCCAGCAGTATCGGGCCCGACGGGGGGAGCTCCTACAATGAGCAGTTCTTC. It specifies CASSIGPDGGSSYNEQFF.

The CDR3 spells CASSLFYNRQETQYF. The CDR3 DNA is TGTGCCAGCAGTTTATTTTATAACAGACAAGAGACCCAGTACTTC. The chain uses TRBV12-3 or TRBV12-4 and TRBJ2-7; D is undetermined. Gene TRBJ2-5 matches the end of the DNA better, so the J call may be wrong. This CDR3 comprises 15 residues.

This clonotype has more than one count but fewer than ten. This chain uses TRBV6-1 with TRBJ2-5; D unclear. The germline V gene encodes CDR1 MNHNS and CDR2 SASEGT. This CDR3 is built from 13 residues. V dropped 6 bases and J dropped 2 bases, with 10 bases sitting between them. The CDR3 here is CASRTGPQETQYF. In nucleotides, the CDR3 is TGTGCCAGCAGGACCGGGCCGCAAGAGACCCAGTACTTC.

The chain joins TRBV6-1 to TRBJ2-1, with D possibly being TRBD1 (5 bases). V lost 3 bases and J 8 bases, leaving 14 bases between the germline ends. Germline CDR1 is MNHNS and CDR2 is SASEGT. This CDR3 has 14 amino acids. CDR3 nucleotide sequence: TGTGCCAGCAGTGACAGGGTAAGGGGCCATGAGCAGTTCTTC. Translated: CASSDRVRGHEQFF.

The V gene is TRBV29-1, the J gene TRBJ2-5, with D maybe TRBD2 (5 bases). CDR3 length: 13 residues. Trimming left V 6 bases short and J 4 bases short, with 15 bases between. Germline CDR1 reads SQVTM; CDR2 reads ANQGSEA. The CDR3 DNA is TGCAGCGTCCGAGGGAGCTGGGGAGAGACCCAGTACTTC. Translation gives CSVRGSWGETQYF.

The chain is built from TRBV7-2 and TRBJ1-1; 8 bases agree with TRBD1. Germline lookup yields CDR1 SGHTA and CDR2 FQGNSA. The CDR3 extends over 16 amino acids. V was pared by 3 bases and J by 0 bases, with 6 bases of the junction left unmatched. Here the CDR3 DNA reads TGTGCCAGCAGCTTCAGGGGGCCAACCCTGAACACTGAAGCTTTCTTT. Encoded protein: CASSFRGPTLNTEAFF. The variable domain in full, completed from reference TRBV7-2 and TRBJ1-1, reads GAGVSQSPSNKVTEKGKDVELRCDPISGHTALYWYRQSLGQGLEFLIYFQGNSAPDKSGLPSDRFSAERTGGSVSTLTIQRTQQEDSAVYLCASSFRGPTLNTEAFFGQGTRLTVV.